This entry is about one T cell receptor beta chain. What it binds is unknown. The sample comes from a study of shared clonotypes between healthy human individuals. For the study at large: Donors were two women and a few men aged 18 to 49. Study conclusions and caveats: What rarefaction showed was incomplete sorted-subset sequencing despite large depth.

Germline assignment: CDR1 LGHNA and CDR2 YSLEER. The CDR3 is 16 residues long. Trimming at V came to 3 bases and at J to 6 bases, leaving 11 bases not matched to a gene. In replicate PCRs of sorted subsets, roughly 200 ng DNA, 29,000 or so T cell genomes, was used. Repertoires were generated with immunoSEQ multiplex PCR, while TCRdb's copy carries only in-frame clones and drops some. The sample carries millions of clones, more than 90% recorded once. This TCR was sampled from a man younger than 35 in good health. The J gene is TRBJ2-1, the V gene TRBV4-3, with TRBD1 matching over 7 bases. Sequencing was done on a sample of naive CD4+ T cells sorted from blood. Regarding subset: CD45RA+ positively selected. The CDR3 region has the DNA TGCGCCAGCAGCCAGGAACTAGGACAGGTCGGCAATGAGCAGTTCTTC. Translation: CASSQELGQVGNEQFF.